This T cell receptor (beta chain) stems from a study of regulatory T cells in long-lasting Graves disease. The time point: newly diagnosed GD, antithyroid drugs for less than 3 months. With RNA extracted from PBMCs as input, the TCR library was made. TCR beta libraries were built with iRepertoire HTBI primers and Arm-PCR of CDR3 regions. TCRdb redid the calling of the multiplex PCR reads with MiXCR, one entry per CDR3 protein. The profile shows about 530,000 distinct CDR3 sequences, approximately 16% of them singletons. In this sample, this clonotype turned up many times. The germline V gene has CDR1 MDHEN and CDR2 SYDVKM. V lost 4 bases and J lost 14; bases outside the gene matches: 3. The CDR3 has 11 amino acids. This same sample was also part of a study on T cells in Graves' hyperthyroidism and ophthalmopathy.

The rearrangement joins TRBV28 to TRBJ2-1; 9 bases map to TRBD1. The clonotype comes from a woman aged 35-65 years with Graves disease. Source: peripheral blood mononuclear cells (PBMCs), taken at new diagnosis, from a patient treated with antithyroid drugs. The CDR3 nucleotides read TGTGCCAGCAGTTCCCGGGACAGGGAGTTCTTC. It yields the protein CASSSRDREFF.